Listed below are T cell receptor beta chains from one sample, sequenced in a study of T cells in Graves' hyperthyroidism and ophthalmopathy. TCRdb called the multiplex PCR reads again in MiXCR, with one record for every CDR3 protein. The table records hundreds of thousands of distinct CDR3 sequences, 15% to 17% of them present only once. The material sequenced was blood. These receptors were taken from a woman aged 18-29 years with Graves' hyperthyroidism that later progressed to Graves' ophthalmopathy. Both conserved end residues are part of each CDR3. D genes are given only for firm matches. Some rows mark clone size as missing; the rest say once, few, many or name a class of expanded clone.

>.|TRBV2|many|TRBJ2-5
TGTGCCATCCTGGGGGAGACCCAGTACTTC
CAILGETQYF
>.|TRBV18|many|TRBJ1-2
TGTGCCAGCTCAAAACCAGGCGATGGCTACACCTTC
CASSKPGDGYTF
>.|TRBV29-1|.|TRBJ2-1
TGCAGCTTCGAGCCGGGGACCTACAATGAGCAGTTCTTC
CSFEPGTYNEQFF
>TRBD1|TRBV4-1|few|TRBJ1-5
TGCGCCAGCAGCCAAGAGGCAAGCGGGACAGGGGTTCCTCAGCCCCAGCATTTT
CASSQEASGTGVPQPQHF
>.|TRBV28|many|TRBJ2-7
TGTGCCAGCAGTTTGACGGGACTCGGCTACGAGCAGTACTTC
CASSLTGLGYEQYF
>.|TRBV27|.|TRBJ1-5
TGTGCCAGCAGTTTAGAAGGAAGCCAGCCCCAGCATTTT
CASSLEGSQPQHF
>.|TRBV20-1|many|TRBJ2-7
TGCAGTGCCGGGCGGGGGACAGGATTGGGCGAGCAGTACTTC
CSAGRGTGLGEQYF
>.|TRBV5-1|many|TRBJ1-1
TGCGCCAGCAGCTTGGAAACAGGGCTGGGGAACACTGAAGCTTTCTTT
CASSLETGLGNTEAFF
>TRBD1|TRBV3-1|.|TRBJ2-7
TGTGCCAGCAGCCAAGGAGACTGGACAGGGATCTACGAGCAGTACTTC
CASSQGDWTGIYEQYF
>.|TRBV30|many|TRBJ2-7
TGTGCCTGGAGTGTACACCTCTCCTACGAGCAGTACTTC
CAWSVHLSYEQYF
>TRBD2|TRBV29-1|many|TRBJ2-1
TGCAGCGTTGACCCCGGGCTAGCGGGAGACGTCTTCTTTAAATACAATGAGCAGTTCTTC
CSVDPGLAGDVFFKYNEQFF
>.|TRBV20-1|.|TRBJ1-6
TGCAGTGCTAGAGAAGAGGGACCACGATCACCCCTCCACTTT
CSAREEGPRSPLHF
>.|TRBV6-1|.|TRBJ2-1
TGTGCCAGCAGTGACGTACTAGAGGGGAATGAGCAGTTCTTC
CASSDVLEGNEQFF
>TRBD2|TRBV6-1|many|TRBJ2-3
TGTGCCAGCATCTCCAAAAGAGGCGGGGGGAGGTTCACAGATACGCAGTATTTT
CASISKRGGGRFTDTQYF
>.|TRBV28|many|TRBJ1-2
TGTGCCAGCAGCCCAACTAAGGTTGGCTACACCTTC
CASSPTKVGYTF
>TRBD2|TRBV28|many|TRBJ2-1
TGTGCCAGCAGCCCCGCGGGGACTAGCGGGAGGAATGAGCAGTTCTTC
CASSPAGTSGRNEQFF
>.|TRBV28|many|TRBJ2-7
TGTGCCAGCAGTTTTGCCCCGGGGGTTACCTACGAGCAGTACTTC
CASSFAPGVTYEQYF
>.|TRBV7-8|many|TRBJ2-7
TGTGCCAGCAAATACAGGGTTTCAGACGAGCAGTACTTC
CASKYRVSDEQYF
>TRBD2|TRBV9|.|TRBJ2-1
TGTGCCAGCAGCTATTCGGGAGGGCCCTACAATGAGCAGTTCTTC
CASSYSGGPYNEQFF
>TRBD2|TRBV18|many|TRBJ2-1
TGTGCCAGCTCACCCTTAGGACTAGCGGGAAGATGGGAGCAGTTCTTC
CASSPLGLAGRWEQFF
>TRBD1|TRBV6-2/TRBV6-3|.|TRBJ2-7
TGTGCCAGCAGGCAGGGGGCCGACGAGCAGTACTTC
CASRQGADEQYF
>.|TRBV5-4|.|TRBJ1-5
TGTGCCAGCAGCTTACCGGGAATCAATCAGCCCCAGCATTTT
CASSLPGINQPQHF
>TRBD2|TRBV15|.|TRBJ2-1
TGTGCCACTGCGGGACTAGCGGGTTACAATGAGCAGTTCTTC
CATAGLAGYNEQFF
>TRBD2|TRBV6-1|few|TRBJ2-1
TGTGCCAGCAGTCTATCCCCAGGGACTAGTTGGCAGTTCTTC
CASSLSPGTSWQFF
>.|TRBV3-1|many|TRBJ2-1
TGTGCCAGCAGCCAAGAGAATCCGCGCAGCGGGACAGACTCCTACAATGAGCAGTTCTTC
CASSQENPRSGTDSYNEQFF
>TRBD1|TRBV27|many|TRBJ2-6
TGTGCCAGCAGTTTATCCCCGACAGGGGGGGCCAACGTCCTGACTTTC
CASSLSPTGGANVLTF
>.|TRBV10-3|many|TRBJ1-1
TGTGCCATCACCCCAACCGGGGCCGGAAACACTGAAGCTTTCTTT
CAITPTGAGNTEAFF
>.|TRBV7-9|many|TRBJ1-2
TGTGCCAGCAGCTCATCCTGGGGAGGCAACTATGGCTACACCTTC
CASSSSWGGNYGYTF
>.|TRBV18|few|TRBJ2-5
TGTGCCAGCTTACCACGGGAGACCCAGTACTTC
CASLPRETQYF
>.|TRBV20-1|.|TRBJ2-6
TGCAGTGCAAGGGCGGGAGGGGCCAACGTCCTGACTTTC
CSARAGGANVLTF
>.|TRBV5-1|few|TRBJ2-1
.
CASSFYICSARGGSAYNEQFF